A selection of T cell receptor beta chains follows, all from one sample in a study of blood T cells in healthy people across ages. One entry per CDR3 protein results from TCRdb running MiXCR on the 5' RACE reads. Seen here are more than 650,000 distinct CDR3 sequences, under 30% observed once, and the top ten hold 3%. These data also formed part of another study, on T cells of mothers and their children.

Sequenced sample: blood. These TCRs come from a boy aged 10-17 years in good health. CDR3s include the opening cysteine and the closing phenylalanine or tryptophan. D genes are given only for firm matches. Expanded clones are given a class, and other clones once, few, many or no size at all.

few TRBD2 TRBJ2-7 TRBV12-3/TRBV12-4 14 TGTGCCAGCAGTTCCCTAGCGGGGGACGGCGAGCAGTACTTC CASSSLAGDGEQYF
. . TRBJ2-1 TRBV9 16 TGTGCCAGCAGCACTCCCCCGGGGGCGGGCTACAATGAGCAGTTCTTC CASSTPPGAGYNEQFF
few TRBD2 TRBJ2-5 TRBV6-1 15 TGTGCCAGCAGTGAAGAGCGGGGGCTGGGGGAGACCCAGTACTTC CASSEERGLGETQYF
few TRBD1 TRBJ1-2 TRBV4-1 15 TGCGCCAGCAGCCAAGTTGAGGGACAGGGGACCGGCTACACCTTC CASSQVEGQGTGYTF
few . TRBJ1-1 TRBV18 16 TGTGCCAGCTCACCTCTCATAGACGGCATGAACACTGAAGCTTTCTTT CASSPLIDGMNTEAFF
. . TRBJ2-1 TRBV30 13 TGTGCCTGGAGTGCTGGGGGCAACAATGAGCAGTTCTTC CAWSAGGNNEQFF
few . TRBJ2-1 TRBV5-1 17 TGCGCCAGCAGCTCGGACAGACCCAACCGCCCTAACAATGAGCAGTTCTTC CASSSDRPNRPNNEQFF
. . TRBJ2-3 TRBV20-1 11 TGCAGTGCTTTGCAGACAGATACGCAGTATTTT CSALQTDTQYF
. . TRBJ1-5 TRBV27 13 TGTGCCAGCAGTTGGGGTCCCAATCAGCCCCAGCATTTT CASSWGPNQPQHF
few . TRBJ1-2 TRBV12-3/TRBV12-4 14 TGTGCCAGCAGTTTAGCGACAGGTAGCTATGGCTACACCTTC CASSLATGSYGYTF
few . TRBJ2-4 TRBV4-1 16 TGCGCCAGCAGCGGAACCTATAATCTAGCCAAAAACATTCAGTACTTC CASSGTYNLAKNIQYF
many TRBD2 TRBJ2-2 TRBV5-1 16 TGCGCCAGCAGCGGAAGGCGGGGGGTCCCGACCGGGGAGCTGTTTTTT CASSGRRGVPTGELFF
. . TRBJ2-4 TRBV15 17 TGTGCCACCAGCTGGGGAATCAGGGGTGAAGCCAAAAACATTCAGTACTTC CATSWGIRGEAKNIQYF
. . TRBJ2-1 TRBV6-2/TRBV6-3 12 TGTGCCAGCAGTTCCAACAGGTGGGAGCAGTTCTTC CASSSNRWEQFF
few . TRBJ1-2 TRBV25-1 11 TGTGCCAGCAGTGAAACGGGTGGCTACACCTTC CASSETGGYTF
. . TRBJ1-6 TRBV5-1 15 TGCGCCAGCAGCGTAACCTCAGGGTCGGCTTCACCCCTCCACTTT CASSVTSGSASPLHF
. . TRBJ2-7 TRBV21-1 15 TGTGCCAGCAGCAACCGCGAGGGGGGGAACTACGAGCAGTACTTC CASSNREGGNYEQYF
few . TRBJ2-7 TRBV12-3/TRBV12-4 15 TGTGCCAGCAGCTCTCGTGGTTTCAAGGGCTTCGAGCAGTACTTC CASSSRGFKGFEQYF
. . TRBJ2-5 TRBV18 16 TGTGCCAGCTCACCACGACTAGGGCGAAACCAAGAGACCCAGTACTTC CASSPRLGRNQETQYF
. . TRBJ2-5 TRBV30 12 TGTGCCTGGAGTGTACTGTCCGAGACCCAGTACTTC CAWSVLSETQYF
. . TRBJ2-6 TRBV12-3/TRBV12-4 14 TGTGCCAGCAAGTTTGGGGACCGGGCCAACGTCCTGACTTTC CASKFGDRANVLTF
. TRBD1 TRBJ2-7 TRBV5-1 15 TGCGCCAGCAGACGACGCCATGGACAGGGGTACGAGCAGTACTTC CASRRRHGQGYEQYF
few . TRBJ2-7 TRBV6-2/TRBV6-3 16 TGTGCCAGCAGTTCCACAGGGCCTTATAGCTCCTACGAGCAGTACTTC CASSSTGPYSSYEQYF
. . TRBJ2-3 TRBV28 12 TGTGCCTGGTCTTCAGGGACAGATACGCAGTATTTT CAWSSGTDTQYF
few . TRBJ2-7 TRBV10-3 15 TGTGCCACCAGAGATCTCCAGGACCCCGGTAGCGACCAGTACTTC CATRDLQDPGSDQYF
. . TRBJ2-5 TRBV2 15 TGTGCCAGCAGTGTAATAGCGGTGCCCCAAGAGACCCAGTACTTC CASSVIAVPQETQYF
few . TRBJ1-1 TRBV12-3/TRBV12-4 14 TGTGCCAGCACCCTGGCCGGGAGGAACACTGAAGCTTTCTTT CASTLAGRNTEAFF
. . TRBJ2-1 TRBV7-8 16 TGTGCCAGCAGCTTAGCGCGAACAGGAGCCTACAATGAGCAGTTCTTC CASSLARTGAYNEQFF
few . TRBJ2-5 TRBV7-9 13 TGTGCCAGCAGCTTAGCCGGGGGAAAGACCCAGTACTTC CASSLAGGKTQYF
few . TRBJ1-4 TRBV5-1 14 TGCGCCAGCAGCTTGGATTGGACTAATGAAAAACTGTTTTTT CASSLDWTNEKLFF
. . TRBJ2-5 TRBV4-1 15 TGCGCCAGTAGCCAAGATATACAGTTACAAGAGACCCAGTACTTC CASSQDIQLQETQYF
. . TRBJ1-2 TRBV6-6 15 TGTGCCAGCAGGCGATCCCTCTCCCCCCTCTATGGCTACACCTTC CASRRSLSPLYGYTF
few . TRBJ2-5 TRBV29-1 13 TGCAGCGTTGACTGGCAGGGAACGGAGACCCAGTACTTC CSVDWQGTETQYF
many . TRBJ2-5 TRBV12-3/TRBV12-4 14 TGTGCCAGCAGTACCACAGGGCTCGGGGAGACCCAGTACTTC CASSTTGLGETQYF
. . TRBJ2-2 TRBV25-1 20 TGTGCCAGCAGTGCAAGGGCGGCCAGGGGGGTAGGGGCCAACACCGGGGAGCTGTTTTTT CASSARAARGVGANTGELFF
. . TRBJ1-2 TRBV2 17 TGTGCCAGCAGTCCTATGGTCCGAGGGCCCAGGAGCTATGGCTACACCTTC CASSPMVRGPRSYGYTF
. . TRBJ2-7 TRBV20-1 14 TGCAGTGCTAGTCCCGGGGCGGGGCCTGGGGAGCAGTACTTC CSASPGAGPGEQYF
few TRBD2 TRBJ2-5 TRBV3-1 15 TGTGCCAGCAGCGCAATCCTCCTAGCGGTAGAGACCCAGTACTTC CASSAILLAVETQYF
. TRBD2 TRBJ2-1 TRBV20-1 14 TGCAGGGCTATCCCCGAGACTAGCTTGAATGAGCAGTTCTTC CRAIPETSLNEQFF
few . TRBJ1-4 TRBV12-3/TRBV12-4 12 TGTGCCAGCAGCTTAGAAACGAGGAAACTGTTTTTT CASSLETRKLFF
. TRBD2 TRBJ2-1 TRBV6-1 16 TGTGCCAGCAGTCTTTCGACTAGCGGGGGTCGCAATGAGCAGTTCTTC CASSLSTSGGRNEQFF
. . TRBJ2-1 TRBV9 13 TGTGCCAGCAGCCCCAGTCAACGGGGAGAGCAGTTCTTC CASSPSQRGEQFF
. . TRBJ2-2 TRBV15 17 TGTGCCACCAGCAGAGGGGGGAGGGGGGCCGCTTCCGGGGAGCTGTTTTTT CATSRGGRGAASGELFF
few . TRBJ2-1 TRBV20-1 16 TGCAGTGCTAGAGATAAGGGGGGCCTAGGGTTTTTTGAGCAGTTCTTC CSARDKGGLGFFEQFF
. TRBD1 TRBJ1-5 TRBV4-2 17 TGTGCCAGCAGCCAACGAGGGACAGGGAGAATCAATCAGCCCCAGCATTTT CASSQRGTGRINQPQHF
few TRBD1 TRBJ2-5 TRBV6-1 16 TGTGCCAGCAGTGACCTGACAGGGAGTTGCCAAGAGACCCAGTACTTC CASSDLTGSCQETQYF
few . TRBJ1-2 TRBV5-1 12 TGCGCCAGCAGCGACCGGGCATGGGGCTACACCTTC CASSDRAWGYTF
. . TRBJ2-3 TRBV7-2 14 TGTGCCAGCACCAAGGGCTGGGGGTCAGATACGCAGTATTTT CASTKGWGSDTQYF
few . TRBJ2-2 TRBV7-9 15 TGTGCCAGCAGCAACCGTGTCGCGAACACCGGGGAGCTGTTTTTT CASSNRVANTGELFF
few . TRBJ1-4 TRBV25-1 15 TGTGCCAGCAGTGATTACAGGGCCGGCCAAGAAAAACTGTTTTTT CASSDYRAGQEKLFF
. . TRBJ1-1 TRBV12-3/TRBV12-4 15 TGTGCCAGCAGTTTAGGAACCCGGCGGTACACTGAAGCTTTCTTT CASSLGTRRYTEAFF
many . TRBJ2-1 TRBV29-1 11 TGCAGCGTTGAAGGCGGAGATGAGCAGTTCTTC CSVEGGDEQFF
few . TRBJ2-7 TRBV5-1 13 TGCGCCAGCGGTCGGGCAGGCCGCTACGAGCAGTACTTC CASGRAGRYEQYF
few TRBD1 TRBJ2-1 TRBV11-2 15 TGTGCCAGCCCAGCGACAGGGAGCTCCTACAATGAGCAGTTCTTC CASPATGSSYNEQFF
few . TRBJ2-7 TRBV6-1 14 TGTGCCAGCTCTATTCAGGGGCCCAACAACGAGCAGTACTTC CASSIQGPNNEQYF